This TCR beta chain was profiled in a study of cytomegalovirus exposure and HLA in healthy donors (dated by TCRdb to about 2017). In the study overall: An earlier analysis of fewer than 750 of the donors reported roughly 300 Gb of sequence data and around 100 million unique TCR beta sequences obtained from about 179 million T cells. An early release that covered 500 to 800 HLA-typed donors contained approximately 290 gigabases of sequencing data and approximately 85 million unique TCR sequences. Of the roughly 400 genotyped donors, roughly 85% fell in the genetic ancestry cluster associated with self-reported Caucasian donors. The study was designed to test whether signatures of past pathogen exposure could be identified by cataloging public T cell receptors. The study profiled the T cell repertoires of hundreds of subjects by immunosequencing and related them to cytomegalovirus serostatus. In addition to the first cohort of around 670 subjects, a separate validation cohort of approximately 120 different subjects was used. High-throughput TCR immunosequencing, statistical association of individual TCRs with disease status, and machine learning were combined to predict cytomegalovirus infection status. In a later analysis, previously published TCR beta repertoires from about 670 donors were re-analyzed and high-resolution HLA genotyping was added so that TCR occurrence patterns could be studied. In the later analysis, no new phenotypic data were used to find candidate immune exposures; instead, reliance was placed on TCR beta sequences and their occurrence across donors. In an earlier analysis of over 550 of the donors, high-throughput TCR beta sequencing was used to judge whether each TCR beta V gene segment behaved as functional or pseudogenic. Alongside the repertoire data, information on donor age, sex, ethnicity and CMV serostatus was compiled. A later genetic analysis took genome-wide SNP genotypes for about 55% of the 666 donors and used that subset as a discovery cohort. All discovery cohort repertoires had been generated using a single sequencing platform. Both class I and class II loci were covered by HLA typing, at four-digit resolution. The number of donors typed differed by locus, with roughly 620-640 for A, B, C, DRB1 and DQB1, roughly 520 for DQA1, 606 for DPA1, and approximately 470 for DPB1. Roughly 5 DR-DQ haplotypes were handled as single units for association and clustering because linkage in the cohort was strong. Among around 400 genotyped donors of the cohort, an average of around 240,000 unique TCR beta nucleotide sequences was sequenced per donor, of which 15% to 20% were non-productive. Overall study outcomes, separate from this receptor: A further reported finding was that TCR beta sequences accurately predicted the HLA-A and HLA-B alleles for most subjects in the first cohort. Because HLA typing was missing for some donors at each locus, association tests included only the typed subset. In a later analysis, HLA-associated TCR beta chains showed more clonal expansion and lower generation probabilities than non-associated chains that were equally common. According to a later analysis, parvovirus B19, influenza, CMV and Epstein-Barr virus appeared linked to several top co-occurrence clusters. Cytomegalovirus status was reported to be diagnosed by the classifier with high specificity and sensitivity in both the original and validation cohorts. Presence/absence analyses assumed roughly uniform sequencing depth across donors, an assumption that may not hold. Strong co-occurrence of HLA alleles, especially DR and DQ, made assigning TCR associations to individual alleles difficult. While some public TCRs were present in many individuals, most TCR sequences turned up only very rarely across donors. Three of the identified cytomegalovirus-associated TCR beta chains were confirmed in vitro to be specific for cytomegalovirus antigens. This cohort had only TCR beta chains sequenced, and the lack of alpha or paired-chain data limited which features could be detected. CMV serostatus was the only immune exposure information available for the cohort. The 87-base-pair reads could not distinguish some IMGT-functional V segments, including TRBV6-2 and TRBV6-3, so those segments were excluded. According to a later analysis, most CMV-associated TCR beta chains appeared to be HLA-restricted, and the HLA associations seemed to be driven largely by CMV exposure. In a later analysis, more than 15,000 TCR beta sequences were associated with specific HLA alleles at a false discovery rate of 0.05. It was suggested by the authors that the approach could potentially be generalized to other disease states and immunological phenotypes. A later genetic analysis reported fewer N-insertions in productive TCRs among donors in an Asian-associated ancestry cluster than the roughly 720-donor mean. About 17 rarely observed V segments, including chromosome 9 orphons, were excluded from the earlier analysis of about 610 of the donors because counts were too low. An earlier analysis of around 540 of the donors showed that most TCR beta V segments appeared in productive rearrangements either about 87% or about 30% of the time, which broadly matched IMGT annotations. In the study, 150 to 200 TCR beta chains were listed as associated with cytomegalovirus. In a later analysis, the rate of TCR association differed among HLA loci, with DRB1 alleles having the most associated TCRs and HLA-C alleles having the fewest. A group of highly shared sequence variants was considered likely to be a technical artifact of the sequencing pipeline. A later genetic analysis associated a missense DCLRE1C variant with V-gene and J-gene trimming of TCR beta chains, and an independent cohort replicated the association. Linkage disequilibrium might explain the correlated functional status among segregating V segments, but an unknown experimental factor could not be excluded.

Relative to germline, V is 3 bases shorter and J is 3 bases shorter, with 9 bases between their ends. From the cysteine up to the phenylalanine, the CDR3 has a length of 13 residues. Just the 39-base CDR3 DNA is kept, in frame starting at base 1. The germline V gene (reference sequence) supplies CDR1 SGHNT and CDR2 YYREEE. On this clone itself: The target of this receptor is not known. No qualities accompany the bases; no much larger clone lies one base away.

The cohort was made up of several hundred healthy bone marrow donors. All cohort members were sampled while nominally healthy, although unrecorded immune exposures were likely present. The donor was CMV seropositive and was included in the group of 290 or so seropositive cohort members. A peripheral blood sample was collected from each donor, and TCR beta sequencing was performed on peripheral blood mononuclear cells. Genomic DNA extraction from the blood cell samples was performed with the Qiagen DNeasy Blood Extraction Kit. The library was made by the immunoSEQ multiplex PCR assay. The multiplex PCR relied on a mix of 60 forward primers for TCR Vbeta segments and 13 reverse primers for TCR Jbeta segments. The CDR3 region of rearranged TCR beta genes was amplified from genomic DNA by a multiplex PCR assay. Amplified TCR beta libraries were sequenced as 87-base-pair reads on the Illumina HiSeq System. Regarding the original processing steps: In a later analysis, about 80 million unique TCR beta chains were counted across the approximately 640 repertoires, and about 9.9 million of these chains were shared by at least two donors. Raw reads were error-corrected and collapsed into unique sequences by a nearest-neighbor algorithm in which closely related sequences were merged to remove PCR and sequencing errors. V, D and J gene segments were assigned by aligning CDR3 sequences to IMGT reference sequences. For a sequence to be retained, at least a six-nucleotide match to both a V gene segment and a J gene segment was required. A rearrangement was called productive if the CDR3 had no stop codons and remained in frame with V and J, and every other rearrangement was called non-productive. Following IMGT convention, CDR3 was defined as the stretch from the second conserved V-encoded cysteine to the conserved J-encoded phenylalanine. Sequences without an unambiguous match to a single V gene segment were excluded from the earlier analysis of 500 to 700 of the donors. An earlier analysis of 587 of the donors called V segments functional above 56.7% productive rearrangements and segregating when the between-donor standard deviation exceeded 5%. A statistical classification framework was built to diagnose cytomegalovirus status from the catalog of TCR beta chain sequences. V and J gene assignment, in a later analysis, came from comparing TCR nucleotide sequences with IMGT/GENE-DB human TR gene sequences. In a later analysis, CDR3 sequences and most-parsimonious VDJ recombination scenarios were assigned using the TCRdist pipeline. A later analysis defined each TCR beta chain by its CDR3 amino acid sequence plus V-gene family, and excluded reads lacking a unique V-gene family. In a later analysis, around 600 highly shared, low-generation-probability nucleotide sequences were removed to address suspected cross-contamination and a sequencing artifact. In a later analysis, a clonal expansion index was calculated for each public chain from normalized within-repertoire ranks of inferred template counts. In a later analysis, generation probabilities were computed with a VDJ recombination model fitted to out-of-frame rearrangements, and the resulting probabilities were checked against IGoR. A later analysis scored TCR-TCR, TCR-HLA and TCR-CMV co-occurrence with hypergeometric tests, applying a repertoire-size bias correction to TCR pairs. False discovery rates were estimated in a later analysis by permuting HLA or CMV assignments 20 times. In a later analysis, co-occurring TCRs were grouped using DBSCAN, with TCRdist sequence similarity added in when clustering inside HLA-allele-positive subsets. Co-occurrence clustering excluded repertoires with fewer than 30,000 or more than 120,000 public chains, plus five with anomalous nucleotide sharing. TCRdb holds this immuneACCESS table with in-frame rearrangements only. Some clones are missing; in checked studies, unresolved V genes explain under half, and the rest has no known cause. Clone size and the V and J calls come from that table; the DNA yielded D and trimming. This sample is represented by under 200,000 clones; 82% of them were singletons. Approximately 1.5% of the sample is taken by the ten largest.

The TCR was taken from a girl aged 5-17 years in good health and CMV-seropositive. Here the chain combines TRBV5-4 and TRBJ2-5; the D gene lacks a confident call. Sequencing input: PBMCs. This receptor has the CDR3 CASSSRGEETQYF. The sequenced DNA: TGTGCCAGCAGCTCCAGAGGTGAAGAGACCCAGTACTTC.